The 26 T cell receptor beta chains presented below share a single source sample, sequenced in a study of OX40 agonist ivuxolimab in advanced cancers. The assay was immunoSEQ multiplex PCR, and TCRdb's table has in-frame clones only and misses some. Among fewer than 40,000 clones listed, about 90% were seen once. The source material was CD4+ or CD8+ T cells sorted from blood, sampled in a trial of the OX40 agonist ivuxolimab. All receptors come from an adult with an advanced solid tumor such as melanoma, head and neck, liver or kidney cancer.

The V and J genes are TRBV4-1 and TRBJ2-7; 9 nucleotides match TRBD1. The CDR3 spans 18 residues. The trim removed 4 bases at V and 3 bases at J, leaving 16 bases unmatched. CDR1 and CDR2 from the germline V gene are MGHRA and YSYEKL. DNA of the CDR3: TGCGCCAGCAGCCTTAGATCAGGGACAGGGTCAATAGACTACGAGCAGTACTTC. It encodes CASSLRSGTGSIDYEQYF.

V usage is TRBV5-1 and J usage is TRBJ1-5, with TRBD1 identical over 9 bases. Germline V gives CDR1 SGHRS, CDR2 YFSETQ. The CDR3 length is 15 residues. J was trimmed by 0 bases and V by 8 bases; bases with no gene match: 6. Here the CDR3 DNA reads TGCGCCAGAAGACAGGGGGGGAATAGCAATCAGCCCCAGCATTTT. As protein: CARRQGGNSNQPQHF. The full variable domain, with the rest looked up from reference TRBV5-1 and TRBJ1-5, is KAGVTQTPRYLIKTRGQQVTLSCSPISGHRSVSWYQQTPGQGLQFLFEYFSETQRNKGNFPGRFSGRQFSNSRSEMNVSTLELGDSALYLCARRQGGNSNQPQHFGDGTRLSIL.

The chain employs TRBV7-6 and TRBJ1-3; 8 bases are shared with TRBD1. Germline CDR1 is SGHVS and CDR2 is FNYEAQ. J gave up 1 base and V 5 bases, and 1 base lay outside the gene matches. The CDR3 extends over 14 amino acids. CDR3 sequence reads: CASSRTGSGNTIYF. The CDR3 DNA is TGTGCCAGCAGCCGGACAGGGTCTGGAAACACCATATATTTT.

The chain joins TRBV4-1 to TRBJ1-1; 10 bases fit TRBD1. Germline-derived CDR1 and CDR2 are MGHRA and YSYEKL. Losses at the gene ends were 0 bases for V and 11 bases for J; bases not matched to a gene: 15. The CDR3 covers 17 residues. CDR3 sequence reads: CASSQDPAGTGEHWAFF. DNA for the CDR3: TGCGCCAGCAGCCAAGATCCCGCTGGGACAGGGGAACACTGGGCTTTCTTT.

The chain is built from TRBV5-1 and TRBJ1-1, with a weak D call TRBD1 (6 bases). CDR1 is SGHRS, CDR2 YFSETQ, per germline. CDR3 length: 15 amino acids. Trimming shortened V by 1 base and J by 5 bases, and 15 bases separated the two germline ends. CDR3 sequence: CASSLWGQAGTEAFF. The CDR3 nucleotides read TGCGCCAGCAGCTTGTGGGGACAAGCAGGGACTGAAGCTTTCTTT.

The count of this clone is one. J is TRBJ1-1 and V is TRBV11-1; D is perhaps TRBD1 (5 bases). V lost 3 bases to trimming and J lost 3 bases, with 11 bases between them. This CDR3 has 14 amino acids. Germline lookup yields CDR1 SGHAT and CDR2 FQDESV (reference sequence). The CDR3 spells CASSLPQGYTEAFF. The CDR3 DNA sequence: TGTGCCAGCAGCTTGCCCCAGGGTTACACTGAAGCTTTCTTT.

The chain employs TRBV6-6 and TRBJ1-1; D call uncertain. V was clipped by 6 bases and J by 1 base, with 12 bases between them. Germline V lookup: CDR1 MNHNY, CDR2 SVGAGI (reference sequence). This CDR3 is built from 14 residues. The CDR3 bases are TGTGCCAGCAGCCGGACGGGAGGGAACACTGAAGCTTTCTTT. Protein product: CASSRTGGNTEAFF.

Concerning this clone itself: With a far larger clone one base away, a read error is the likely cause. This rearrangement joins TRBV4-2 to TRBJ1-2, with D tentatively TRBD1 (6 bases). From germline, CDR1 is LGHNA and CDR2 YNFKEQ. The CDR3 is made up of 15 amino acids. The V and J ends lost 1 base and 4 bases respectively, with 13 bases between them. The CDR3 DNA reads TGTGCCAGCAGCCAAGGCCCGGGACAATTCTATGGCTACACCTTC. Translated, it gives CASSQGPGQFYGYTF.

The V and J genes are TRBV9 and TRBJ2-7; D possibly corresponds to TRBD2 (6 bases). Trimming removed 3 bases at V and 2 bases at J, with 15 bases between. CDR1 SGDLS and CDR2 YYNGEE come from the germline V gene. The CDR3 loop spans 15 amino acids. The CDR3 coding sequence is TGTGCCAGCAGCGCGTCCGGGACTGACGCCTACGAGCAGTACTTC. It encodes CASSASGTDAYEQYF.

The chain recombines TRBV27 with TRBJ1-5; no clear D. V lost 6 bases, J lost 2 bases, and 14 bases lay in between. Per the germline V gene, CDR1 is MNHEY and CDR2 is SMNVEV (reference sequence). The length of the CDR3 is 15 residues. The CDR3 sequence is CASSFGSSGNQPQHF. In nucleotides, the CDR3 is TGTGCCAGCAGCTTTGGAAGTTCGGGCAATCAGCCCCAGCATTTT.

V is TRBV6-5 and J is TRBJ2-5; D possibly corresponds to TRBD1 (6 bases). CDR1 is MNHEY, CDR2 SVGAGI, per germline. This CDR3 comprises 13 residues. V lost 3 bases, J lost 3 bases, and 8 bases lay in between. Here the CDR3 reads CASSYQGKETQYF. The CDR3 region has the DNA TGTGCCAGCAGTTATCAGGGGAAAGAGACCCAGTACTTC.

The V and J genes are TRBV18 and TRBJ2-3; D is perhaps TRBD2 (5 bases). The CDR3 has 15 amino acids. The V gene's germline CDR1 is KGHSH and CDR2 LQKENI. Trimming pared 6 bases from V and 6 bases from J, leaving 19 bases between. The CDR3 nucleotides read TGTGCCAGCTCTCTTAAGAGGGAACGCGGGGATACGCAGTATTTT. Its translation: CASSLKRERGDTQYF. The full variable domain, its missing parts supplied by reference TRBV18 and TRBJ2-3, is NAGVMQNPRHLVRRRGQEARLRCSPMKGHSHVYWYRQLPEEGLKFMVYLQKENIIDESGMPKERFSAEFPKEGPSILRIQQVVRGDSAAYFCASSLKRERGDTQYFGPGTRLTVL.

This clone appeared a few times. V and J are TRBV4-1 and TRBJ1-6, with 7 bases identical to TRBD1. J was trimmed by 5 bases and V by 9 bases; bases with no gene match: 10. The CDR3 spans 15 residues. From germline, CDR1 is MGHRA and CDR2 YSYEKL. The CDR3 sequence: CASQTGKNDNSPLHF. CDR3 bases: TGCGCCAGTCAGACAGGGAAAAATGATAATTCACCCCTCCACTTT.

The count of this clone is one. This chain connects TRBV12-1 to TRBJ1-2. TRBV12-1 is listed as a pseudogene. The CDR3 consists of 17 residues. The CDR3 protein is CASSFVSGYREDYGYTF. Here the CDR3 DNA reads TGTGCCAGCAGCTTTGTTTCGGGTTATAGGGAGGACTATGGCTACACCTTC.

The genes are TRBV19 and TRBJ1-5; 8 nucleotides line up with TRBD1. Germline lookup yields CDR1 LNHDA and CDR2 SQIVND (reference sequence). The CDR3 has 14 residues. The ends lost 6 bases at V and 4 bases at J; junction bases unmatched: 5. CDR3 sequence reads: CASRPGQDNQPQHF. Here the CDR3 DNA reads TGTGCCAGTAGGCCGGGACAGGATAATCAGCCCCAGCATTTT.

The chain is built from TRBV5-6 and TRBJ2-5; TRBD2 is a possible D gene (6 bases). This CDR3 spans 13 amino acids. V was cut by 0 bases and J by 4 bases, with 7 bases left in between. The V gene's germline CDR1 is SGHDT and CDR2 YYEEEE. The CDR3 sequence is CASSLVGGETQYF. CDR3 coding DNA: TGTGCCAGCAGCTTGGTGGGGGGAGAGACCCAGTACTTC.

Only one count was recorded for this clone. V is TRBV9 and J is TRBJ2-1; 8 positions match TRBD1. The CDR3 loop spans 15 amino acids. The V and J ends lost 2 bases and 6 bases, in that order; junction bases with no gene match: 7. Per germline, CDR1 SGDLS and CDR2 YYNGEE. The CDR3 nucleotides are TGTGCCAGCAGCGTCGGACAGGGTGGCCTCAATGAGCAGTTCTTC. Protein: CASSVGQGGLNEQFF.

This chain links TRBV5-4 with TRBJ2-7; D ambiguous. Germline V gene lookup returns CDR1 SGHNT and CDR2 YYREEE (reference sequence). The CDR3 extends over 13 amino acids. Between the trimmed V and J ends, which lost 4 bases and 0 bases, there was a span of 8 bases. The CDR3 protein is CASSPSASYEQYF. The CDR3 DNA reads TGTGCCAGCAGCCCCTCCGCCTCCTACGAGCAGTACTTC.

V and J are TRBV6-6 and TRBJ2-5; TRBD2 might be the D (6 bases). Trimming cost V 5 bases and J 5 bases, with 18 bases left between them. This CDR3 is built from 15 residues. Germline-derived CDR1 and CDR2 are MNHNY and SVGAGI (reference sequence). The CDR3 DNA sequence: TGTGCCAGCAGTAGATCGAGGAGGGGCGGGGAGACCCAGTACTTC. Protein product: CASSRSRRGGETQYF.

The chain couples TRBV9 to TRBJ2-7; D gene unclear. This CDR3 comprises 15 residues. CDR1 is SGDLS and CDR2 is YYNGEE in the germline V gene. V gave up 4 bases and J gave up 0 bases, with 14 bases separating them. CDR3 protein: CASSPKADSSYEQYF. The CDR3 bases are TGTGCCAGCAGCCCGAAGGCCGATAGCTCCTACGAGCAGTACTTC.

V and J are TRBV9 and TRBJ2-7; D unresolved. There are 11 residues in the CDR3. Germline V gene data show CDR1 as SGDLS and CDR2 as YYNGEE. Trimming removed 1 base from V and 5 bases from J, with 4 bases in between. CDR3 in amino acids: CASSVKHEQYF. The CDR3, as DNA: TGTGCCAGCAGCGTAAAGCACGAGCAGTACTTC.

This rearrangement joins TRBV4-1 to TRBJ1-1; D might be TRBD1 (6 bases). CDR1 and CDR2 (germline): MGHRA, YSYEKL. V gave up 3 bases and J gave up 0 bases, with 11 bases separating them. The length of the CDR3 is 15 residues. In nucleotides, the CDR3 is TGCGCCAGCAGCCAGACAGGAGTCATGAACACTGAAGCTTTCTTT. Amino acid sequence: CASSQTGVMNTEAFF.

The chain has TRBV7-2 and TRBJ1-3, with D uncertain. The V gene's germline CDR1 is SGHTA and CDR2 FQGNSA. The CDR3 consists of 14 residues. The V end was cut by 3 bases, the J end by 1 base, with 7 bases between. The CDR3 reads CASSLDPSGNTIYF. For the CDR3, the DNA is TGTGCCAGCAGCTTGGACCCTTCTGGAAACACCATATATTTT.

This sequence joins TRBV5-6 and TRBJ2-1; 8 bases map to TRBD1. Germline CDR1 and CDR2: SGHDT and YYEEEE. With 4 bases clipped from V and 9 bases from J, the junction kept 12 bases outside the gene matches. The CDR3 runs to 15 residues. The CDR3 here is CASSIGTGAAGEQFF. CDR3 nucleotides: TGTGCCAGCAGCATCGGGACAGGCGCCGCCGGTGAGCAGTTCTTC.

The rearrangement links TRBV7-6 to TRBJ2-1, with 7 positions matching TRBD1. CDR1 SGHVS and CDR2 FNYEAQ come from the germline V gene. There are 13 residues in the CDR3. The V segment lost 5 bases and the J segment 13 bases; nucleotides outside the gene matches: 11. CDR3 DNA: TGTGCCAGCAGCCCCCAGGACAGGTGGTTTCAGTTCTTC. This gives the protein CASSPQDRWFQFF.

This rearrangement joins TRBV6-6 to TRBJ1-1; D possibly corresponds to TRBD1 (5 bases). The CDR3 consists of 16 residues. Germline CDR1 MNHNY, CDR2 SVGAGI (reference sequence). Trimming removed 0 bases at V and 4 bases at J, with 15 bases between. The CDR3 reads CASSYSSWGLSTEAFF. DNA of the CDR3: TGTGCCAGCAGTTACTCGAGTTGGGGACTATCCACTGAAGCTTTCTTT.